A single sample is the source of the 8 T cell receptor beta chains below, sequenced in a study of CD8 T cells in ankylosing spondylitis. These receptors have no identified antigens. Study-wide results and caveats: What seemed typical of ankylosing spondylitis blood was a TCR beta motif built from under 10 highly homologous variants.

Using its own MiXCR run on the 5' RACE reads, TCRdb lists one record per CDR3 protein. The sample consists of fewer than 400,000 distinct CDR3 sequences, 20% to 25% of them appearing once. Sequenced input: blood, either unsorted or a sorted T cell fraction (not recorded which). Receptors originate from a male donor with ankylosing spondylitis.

CDR3 bases: TGTGCCAGCAGTCGGGGTGGGAGATCAGATACGCAGTATTTT. It translates to CASSRGGRSDTQYF. The rearrangement uses TRBV25-1 and TRBJ2-3, with D perhaps TRBD2 (5 bases). Germline lookup yields CDR1 MGHDK and CDR2 SYGVNS. The germline V and J ends were trimmed by 5 bases and 4 bases, with 13 bases remaining between them. This CDR3 is built from 14 residues. Supplemented by reference TRBV25-1 and TRBJ2-3, the full variable domain reads EADIYQTPRYLVIGTGKKITLECSQTMGHDKMYWYQQDPGMELHLIHYSYGVNSTEKGDLSSESTVSRIRTEHFPLTLESARPSHTSQYLCASSRGGRSDTQYFGPGTRLTVL.

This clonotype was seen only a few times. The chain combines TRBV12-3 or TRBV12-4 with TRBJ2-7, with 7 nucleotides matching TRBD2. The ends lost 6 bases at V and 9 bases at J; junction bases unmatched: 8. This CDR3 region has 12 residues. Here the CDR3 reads CASSRGLPVQYF. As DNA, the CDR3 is TGTGCCAGCAGCCGGGGACTACCAGTGCAGTACTTC.

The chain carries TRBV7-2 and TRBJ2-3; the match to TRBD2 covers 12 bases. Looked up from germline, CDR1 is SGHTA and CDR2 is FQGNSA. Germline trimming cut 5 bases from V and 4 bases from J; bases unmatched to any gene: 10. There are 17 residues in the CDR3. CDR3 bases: TGTGCCAGCAGCAGGAACGGGCTAGCGGGAGGGGCAGATACGCAGTATTTT. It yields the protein CASSRNGLAGGADTQYF.

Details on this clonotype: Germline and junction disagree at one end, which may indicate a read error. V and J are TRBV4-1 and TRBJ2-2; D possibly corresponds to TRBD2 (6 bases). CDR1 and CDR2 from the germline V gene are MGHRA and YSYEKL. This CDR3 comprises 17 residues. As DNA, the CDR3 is TGCGCCAGCACCCAAGCTCCCACGGGAGTTAGGGCCGGGGAGCTGTTTTTT. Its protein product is CASTQAPTGVRAGELFF.

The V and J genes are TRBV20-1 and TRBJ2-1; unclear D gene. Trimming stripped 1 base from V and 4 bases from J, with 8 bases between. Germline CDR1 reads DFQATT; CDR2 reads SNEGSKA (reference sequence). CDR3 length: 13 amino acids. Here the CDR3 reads CSARVSGYNEQFF. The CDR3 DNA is TGCAGTGCTAGAGTATCTGGGTACAATGAGCAGTTCTTC.

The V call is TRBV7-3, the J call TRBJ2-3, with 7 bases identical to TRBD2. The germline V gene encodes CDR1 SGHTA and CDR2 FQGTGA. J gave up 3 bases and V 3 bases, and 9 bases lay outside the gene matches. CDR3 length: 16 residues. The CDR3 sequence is CASSLRAGVRTDTQYF. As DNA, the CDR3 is TGTGCCAGCAGCTTGCGGGCGGGAGTAAGGACAGATACGCAGTATTTT.

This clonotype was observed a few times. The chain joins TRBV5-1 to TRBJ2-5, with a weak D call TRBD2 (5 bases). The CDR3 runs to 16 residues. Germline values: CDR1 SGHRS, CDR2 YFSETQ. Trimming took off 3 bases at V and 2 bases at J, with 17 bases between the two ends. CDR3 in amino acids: CASSSVSMREQETQYF. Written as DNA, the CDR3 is TGCGCCAGCAGCTCCGTTAGCATGAGGGAACAAGAGACCCAGTACTTC. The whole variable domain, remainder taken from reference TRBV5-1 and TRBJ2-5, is KAGVTQTPRYLIKTRGQQVTLSCSPISGHRSVSWYQQTPGQGLQFLFEYFSETQRNKGNFPGRFSGRQFSNSRSEMNVSTLELGDSALYLCASSSVSMREQETQYFGPGTRLLVL.

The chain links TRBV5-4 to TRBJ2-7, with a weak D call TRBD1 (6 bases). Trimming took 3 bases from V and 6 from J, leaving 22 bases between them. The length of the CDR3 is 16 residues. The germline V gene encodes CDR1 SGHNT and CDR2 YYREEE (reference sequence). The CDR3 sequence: CASSSPRQGLYSEQYF. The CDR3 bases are TGTGCCAGCAGCTCCCCCCGGCAGGGGTTGTATTCCGAGCAGTACTTC.